This TCR beta chain was identified in a study of T cells in Graves' hyperthyroidism and ophthalmopathy. The CDR3 runs 13 residues. The germline V gene encodes CDR1 GTSNPN and CDR2 SVGIG (reference sequence). J was trimmed by 5 bases and V by 1 base; bases with no gene match: 4. Template material for amplifying TCR beta CDR3 regions consisted of RNA transcripts. In the first-round RT-PCR of the TCR CDR3, the HTBI primer set was used. TCRdb processed the multiplex PCR reads anew with MiXCR; each CDR3 protein has one entry. The data hold approximately 640,000 distinct CDR3 sequences, with under 20% observed a single time. Absent ophthalmopathy progression within 18 months defined stable Graves' hyperthyroidism. Exclusion of a patient resulted from uncontrolled infection, other autoimmune disease, pregnancy or lactation. Extraction of PBMCs used roughly 9.6 ml of fresh peripheral blood.

The receptor comes from a woman aged 25-40 years with Graves' hyperthyroidism. The source material was blood. The V call is TRBV30, the J call TRBJ2-7; 8 bases are shared with TRBD1. Here the CDR3 reads CAWSEAGGHEQYF. The CDR3 DNA reads as TGTGCCTGGAGTGAGGCAGGGGGCCACGAGCAGTACTTC.